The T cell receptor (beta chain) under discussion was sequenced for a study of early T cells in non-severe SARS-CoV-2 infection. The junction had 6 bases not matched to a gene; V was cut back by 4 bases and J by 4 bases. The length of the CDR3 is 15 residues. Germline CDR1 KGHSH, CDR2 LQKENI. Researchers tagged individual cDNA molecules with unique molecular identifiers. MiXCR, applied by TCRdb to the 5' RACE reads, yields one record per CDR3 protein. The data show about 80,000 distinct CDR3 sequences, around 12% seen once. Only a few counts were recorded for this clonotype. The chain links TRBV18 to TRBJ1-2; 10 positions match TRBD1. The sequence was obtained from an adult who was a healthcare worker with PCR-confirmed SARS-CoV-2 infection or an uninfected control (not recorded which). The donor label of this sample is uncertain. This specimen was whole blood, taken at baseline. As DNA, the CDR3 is TGTGCCAGCTCACTGGGACAGGGGCGAGGCTATGGCTACACCTTC. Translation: CASSLGQGRGYGYTF. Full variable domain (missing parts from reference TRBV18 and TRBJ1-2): NAGVMQNPRHLVRRRGQEARLRCSPMKGHSHVYWYRQLPEEGLKFMVYLQKENIIDESGMPKERFSAEFPKEGPSILRIQQVVRGDSAAYFCASSLGQGRGYGYTFGSGTRLTVV.